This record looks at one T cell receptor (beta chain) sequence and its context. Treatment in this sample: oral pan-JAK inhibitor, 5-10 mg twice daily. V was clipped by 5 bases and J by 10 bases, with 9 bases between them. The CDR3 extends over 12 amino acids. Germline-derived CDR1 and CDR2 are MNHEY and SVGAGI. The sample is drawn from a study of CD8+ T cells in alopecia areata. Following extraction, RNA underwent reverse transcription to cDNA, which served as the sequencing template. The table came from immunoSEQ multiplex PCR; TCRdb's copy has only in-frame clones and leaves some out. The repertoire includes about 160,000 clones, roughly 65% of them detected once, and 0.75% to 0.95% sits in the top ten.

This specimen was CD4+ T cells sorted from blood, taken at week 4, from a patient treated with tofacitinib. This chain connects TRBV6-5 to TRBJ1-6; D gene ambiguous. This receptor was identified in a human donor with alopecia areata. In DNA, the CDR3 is TGTGCCAGCAGTGTCAACGGGTCACCCCTCCACTTT. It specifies CASSVNGSPLHF.